By share, the clone carrying this T cell receptor (beta chain) counts as medium-sized (0.01 to 0.1%). Antigen: not known. Trimming removed 6 bases from V and 6 bases from J, with 12 bases in between. The germline CDR1 and CDR2 sequences are DFQATT and SNEGSKA (reference sequence). This CDR3 is built from 12 residues. The data stem from a study of neurological immune-mediated disorders. TCRdb fed the 5' RACE reads into MiXCR, producing one record per CDR3 protein. The table includes roughly 70,000 distinct CDR3 sequences, about 4% detected once. Regarding the study as a whole: Patients with HTLV-1-associated myelopathy showed the most TCR clonal expansion. Those with multiple sclerosis showed the least, falling below healthy controls. The study found no CDR3 amino acid sequences shared by expanded clones across subjects, suggesting private repertoires in all groups.

V gene TRBV20-1 combines with J gene TRBJ2-1; D is unclear. Sequenced input: PBMCs. This TCR derives from a man aged 30-40 years with multiple sclerosis. CDR3 amino acids: CSANSFGNEQFF. CDR3 coding DNA: TGCAGTGCCAATTCCTTCGGCAATGAGCAGTTCTTC.